This passage covers 27 T cell receptor beta chains from one sample sequenced in a study of blood T cell repertoires in COVID-19. Profiling relied on immunoSEQ multiplex PCR, and the TCRdb table lists in-frame clones only, not all of them. The sample consists of about 380,000 clones, 85% of them appearing once. Material for sequencing was peripheral blood. The receptor source for this set is a woman in her late teens or twenties with acute or convalescent COVID-19.

The V gene is TRBV30, the J gene TRBJ1-6, with D hard to call. CDR3 length equals 11 residues. Trimming removed 0 bases from V and 10 bases from J, with 4 bases in between. Germline assignment: CDR1 GTSNPN and CDR2 SVGIG (reference sequence). In nucleotides, the CDR3 is TGTGCCTGGAGTGTACAGTCACCCCTCCACTTT. Its protein is CAWSVQSPLHF.

The chain has TRBV3-1 (or the pseudogene TRBV3-2) and TRBJ2-7; 7 bases line up with TRBD1. Germline CDR1 and CDR2: LGHDT and YNNKEL (reference sequence). The CDR3 totals 13 residues. V lost 6 bases, J lost 2 bases, and 4 bases stayed unmatched. The CDR3 DNA sequence: TGTGCCAGCAGTCCGGACAGGCCCTACGAGCAGTACTTC. Protein: CASSPDRPYEQYF.

This clone came up once. J is TRBJ1-5 and V is TRBV7-2, with 7 bases that match TRBD1. The CDR3 is 15 amino acids. CDR1 and CDR2 from the germline V gene are SGHTA and FQGNSA. The V segment lost 2 bases and the J segment 6 bases; nucleotides outside the gene matches: 7. The CDR3 nucleotides read TGTGCCAGCAGCTTAAGGACAGCAGGGGGTCAGCCCCAGCATTTT. It specifies CASSLRTAGGQPQHF.

The V and J genes are TRBV5-1 and TRBJ1-5; D unresolved. The CDR3 runs to 13 residues. Germline loops: CDR1 SGHRS, CDR2 YFSETQ. V lost 0 bases to trimming and J lost 7 bases, with 8 bases between them. The CDR3 reads CASSLDLEQPQHF. DNA for the CDR3: TGCGCCAGCAGCTTGGATTTGGAGCAGCCCCAGCATTTT.

This chain connects TRBV29-1 to TRBJ1-1; tentatively, D is TRBD1 (5 bases). Germline lookup yields CDR1 SQVTM and CDR2 ANQGSEA. The V and J ends lost 3 bases and 6 bases respectively, with 11 bases between them. This CDR3 contains 12 residues. The CDR3 coding sequence is TGCAGCGTTGAGAGCAGGGTCCCTGAAGCTTTCTTT. It encodes CSVESRVPEAFF.

Only a few counts were recorded for this clone. The V and J genes are TRBV12-3 or TRBV12-4 and TRBJ1-2, with D unclear. The CDR3 length is 13 residues. With 5 bases removed from V and 6 bases from J, the gap between germline ends came to 13 bases. The CDR3 sequence is CASSPSLGNGYTF. The DNA for the CDR3 is TGTGCCAGCAGTCCTAGCTTGGGGAATGGCTACACCTTC.

The rearrangement links TRBV6-5 to TRBJ1-6, with D possibly matching TRBD1 (6 bases). Looked up from germline, CDR1 is MNHEY and CDR2 is SVGAGI. This CDR3 region has 15 residues. V lost 2 bases and J lost 8, with 13 bases in between. The CDR3 nucleotides read TGTGCCAGCAGTTACCGGGACACTATTTATTCACCCCTCCACTTT. It yields the protein CASSYRDTIYSPLHF.

The chain couples TRBV9 to TRBJ2-7; the match to TRBD2 covers 7 bases. The CDR3 totals 12 residues. The germline CDR1 and CDR2 sequences are SGDLS and YYNGEE. V lost 0 bases to trimming and J lost 7 bases; unmatched junction nucleotides: 1. The CDR3 DNA is TGTGCCAGCAGCGTAGAAGCGGGGGAGCAGTACTTC. Protein product: CASSVEAGEQYF.

The rearrangement joins TRBV28 to TRBJ1-3; no clear D. V was trimmed by 3 bases and J by 0 bases, leaving 6 bases between them. The CDR3 has 14 residues. CDR1 is MDHEN, CDR2 SYDVKM, per germline. CDR3 nucleotides: TGTGCCAGCAGTTTTAGTATCTCTGGAAACACCATATATTTT. As protein: CASSFSISGNTIYF.

The chain recombines TRBV5-1 with TRBJ1-2, with D possibly TRBD1 on 6 matching bases. The CDR3 has 17 amino acids. Looked up from germline, CDR1 is SGHRS and CDR2 is YFSETQ. The germline V and J ends were trimmed by 0 bases and 1 base, with 16 bases remaining between them. The CDR3 coding sequence is TGCGCCAGCAGCTTGGGACAGGCCTACGACTTTAACTATGGCTACACCTTC. Its protein is CASSLGQAYDFNYGYTF.

J is TRBJ2-6 and V is TRBV23-1, with a weak D call TRBD1 (6 bases). TRBV23-1 is labeled an ORF, and its function is uncertain. The CDR3 has 18 residues. The germline V and J ends were trimmed by 10 bases and 0 bases, with 22 bases remaining between them. CDR3 sequence reads: CATKNRQEAPSGANVLTF. The DNA of the CDR3 is TGCGCCACCAAGAACAGACAGGAGGCCCCCTCTGGGGCCAACGTCCTGACTTTC.

The V call is TRBV6-1, the J call TRBJ2-7; 9 bases map to TRBD1. The germline V gene has CDR1 MNHNS and CDR2 SASEGT. The CDR3 spans 15 residues. V was clipped by 3 bases and J by 2 bases; unmatched bases: 5. CDR3 protein: CASSEGQGAPYEQYF. The CDR3 DNA sequence: TGTGCCAGCAGTGAGGGACAGGGAGCCCCCTACGAGCAGTACTTC.

This sequence joins TRBV2 and TRBJ2-7; TRBD1 matches at 9 bases. The CDR3 extends over 15 amino acids. Unmatched junction bases numbered 12, after V lost 8 bases and J lost 4 bases. Per germline, CDR1 SNHLY and CDR2 FYNNEI. This CDR3 is CASRRPGQGGYEQYF. DNA of the CDR3: TGTGCCAGCCGGAGGCCGGGACAGGGAGGATACGAGCAGTACTTC.

The chain joins TRBV6-5 to TRBJ1-3; TRBD1 matches at 9 bases. The V segment lost 6 bases and the J segment 0 bases; nucleotides outside the gene matches: 3. CDR1 MNHEY and CDR2 SVGAGI come from the germline V gene. The CDR3 is 15 amino acids. CDR3 nucleotide sequence: TGTGCCAGCAGGTCGACAGGGGGCTCTGGAAACACCATATATTTT. Protein sequence: CASRSTGGSGNTIYF.

V usage is TRBV24-1 and J usage is TRBJ2-7; TRBD2 matches 8 bases. Germline trimming cut 1 base from V and 6 bases from J; bases unmatched to any gene: 7. Per germline, CDR1 KGHDR and CDR2 SFDVKD. This CDR3 contains 15 residues. CDR3 DNA: TGTGCCACCAGTGATTTCAGCGGGAGACCGTCCGAGCAGTACTTC. As protein: CATSDFSGRPSEQYF.

The chain combines TRBV5-6 with TRBJ1-6, with D possibly matching TRBD1 (6 bases). Between the trimmed V and J ends, which lost 1 base and 8 bases, there was a span of 19 bases. The CDR3 is made up of 17 amino acids. The germline CDR1 and CDR2 sequences are SGHDT and YYEEEE. The CDR3 spells CASSLPLGALIYSPLHF. CDR3 in DNA: TGTGCCAGCAGCTTGCCTTTGGGGGCGCTTATTTATTCACCCCTCCACTTT.

On this clone: Additional DNA sequences in this sample encode the identical CDR3. V usage is TRBV12-3 or TRBV12-4 and J usage is TRBJ1-4; no definite D call. There are 11 residues in the CDR3. Trimming cost V 3 bases and J 8 bases, with 4 bases left between them. In nucleotides, the CDR3 is TGTGCCAGCAGTTTGCGCGAAAAACTGTTTTTT. This translates into CASSLREKLFF.

The V call is TRBV5-1, the J call TRBJ2-7; 9 positions agree with TRBD2. Per the germline V gene, CDR1 is SGHRS and CDR2 is YFSETQ. The ends lost 3 bases at V and 0 bases at J; junction bases unmatched: 10. The CDR3 loop spans 17 amino acids. The CDR3 bases are TGCGCCAGCAGCTACGGACTCTCTAGCGGGAACTCCTACGAGCAGTACTTC. Protein: CASSYGLSSGNSYEQYF.

The table lists this clone with a few counts. The chain employs TRBV3-1 (or the pseudogene TRBV3-2) and TRBJ2-7, with D possibly TRBD1 on 5 matching bases. The germline V gene has CDR1 LGHDT and CDR2 YNNKEL (reference sequence). The CDR3 is made up of 13 amino acids. The V and J ends lost 0 bases and 5 bases respectively, with 8 bases between them. As DNA, the CDR3 is TGTGCCAGCAGCCAAGAAGGGGTCCACGAGCAGTACTTC. It is translated as CASSQEGVHEQYF.

The rearrangement uses TRBV4-1 and TRBJ1-1; D might be TRBD1 (6 bases). V was shortened by 6 bases and J by 4 bases, with 9 bases between the two germline ends. Germline CDR1 and CDR2: MGHRA and YSYEKL. There are 12 residues in the CDR3. The CDR3 reads CASRTGSTEAFF. DNA for the CDR3: TGCGCCAGCAGGACAGGTTCCACTGAAGCTTTCTTT.

The rearrangement uses TRBV9 and TRBJ2-1, with D possibly matching TRBD1 (6 bases). CDR1 and CDR2 (germline): SGDLS, YYNGEE. This CDR3 comprises 13 residues. Trimming took 5 bases from V and 9 from J, leaving 15 bases between them. The CDR3 reads CASSANRDGEQFF. The CDR3 nucleotides are TGTGCCAGCAGTGCTAACAGGGACGGTGAGCAGTTCTTC.

This clone was detected once. The genes are TRBV11-2 and TRBJ2-7; tentatively, D is TRBD2 (7 bases). V gave up 3 bases and J gave up 3 bases, with 18 bases separating them. Germline lookup yields CDR1 SGHAT and CDR2 FQNNGV. This CDR3 contains 16 residues. The CDR3 nucleotides are TGTGCCAGCAGCTTTCGAACGAGGGGGGGACACTACGAGCAGTACTTC. It encodes CASSFRTRGGHYEQYF.

CDR3 in DNA: TGCAGCGTGGAACAGGGGGCTGCCACTGAAGCTTTCTTT. Its protein product is CSVEQGAATEAFF. J is TRBJ1-1 and V is TRBV29-1; 9 bases fit TRBD1. The CDR3 length is 13 residues. Germline trimming cut 6 bases from V and 4 bases from J; bases unmatched to any gene: 6. The germline V gene has CDR1 SQVTM and CDR2 ANQGSEA.

V usage is TRBV30 and J usage is TRBJ2-2; D gene unclear. The CDR3 has 13 amino acids. Trimming pared 0 bases from V and 2 bases from J, leaving 4 bases between. Per germline, CDR1 GTSNPN and CDR2 SVGIG (reference sequence). CDR3 protein: CAWSVGNTGELFF. Written as DNA, the CDR3 is TGTGCCTGGAGTGTTGGCAACACCGGGGAGCTGTTTTTT.

The V gene is TRBV3-1 (or the pseudogene TRBV3-2), the J gene TRBJ2-7; 8 bases fit TRBD1. Germline CDR1 LGHDT, CDR2 YNNKEL (reference sequence). V dropped 5 bases and J dropped 0; count of bases not matched to a gene: 9. The CDR3 loop spans 16 amino acids. CDR3 loop: CASSSLGGQASYEQYF. As DNA, the CDR3 is TGTGCCAGCAGCTCCCTCGGGGGACAGGCCTCCTACGAGCAGTACTTC.

The CDR3 DNA is TGTGCCAGCAGTTTCGACGAGCAGTACTTC. The encoded protein is CASSFDEQYF. The rearrangement joins TRBV28 to TRBJ2-7; no clear D gene. Trimming pared 3 bases from V and 5 bases from J, leaving 2 bases between. This CDR3 is built from 10 residues. Germline assignment: CDR1 MDHEN and CDR2 SYDVKM.

V and J are TRBV19 and TRBJ1-4; 7 bases fit TRBD1. CDR3 size: 15 residues. J lost 7 bases, V lost 0 bases, and 5 bases had no gene match. Germline assignment: CDR1 LNHDA and CDR2 SQIVND (reference sequence). DNA for the CDR3: TGTGCCAGTAGTATAGATGGGCAGGGGGGTGAAAAACTGTTTTTT. It codes for CASSIDGQGGEKLFF. The full variable domain, in which reference TRBV19 and TRBJ1-4 provide the parts outside the CDR3, is DGGITQSPKYLFRKEGQNVTLSCEQNLNHDAMYWYRQDPGQGLRLIYYSQIVNDFQKGDIAEGYSVSREKKESFPLTVTSAQKNPTAFYLCASSIDGQGGEKLFFGSGTQLSVL.